This TCR beta chain comes out of a study of CD8 T cells in Susac syndrome. RNA amounts of about 0.5 to 1 ug underwent reverse transcription with random hexamers. TCRdb redid the calling of the immunoSEQ multiplex PCR reads with MiXCR, one entry per CDR3 protein. The sample consists of around 150,000 distinct CDR3 sequences, approximately 93% of them appearing once. Germline CDR1 is GTSNPN and CDR2 is SVGIG (reference sequence). The CDR3 length is 13 residues. The authors sequenced TCR beta from blood CD8+ and CD4+ T cells. This sequence originates from a human donor with multiple sclerosis. The chain recombines TRBV30 with TRBJ2-1, with 13 nucleotides matching TRBD2. Sequencing was carried out using CD4+ T cells from PBMCs. CDR3 sequence (DNA): TGTGCTCAGACTAGCGGGGGGTACAATGAGCAGTTCTTC. It yields the protein CAQTSGGYNEQFF. The complete variable domain, with remaining parts taken from reference TRBV30 and TRBJ2-1, reads SQTIHQWPATLVQPVGSPLSLECTVEGTSNPNLYWYRQAAGRGLQLLFYSVGIGQISSEVPQNLSASRPQDRQFILSSKKLLLSDSGFYLCAQTSGGYNEQFFGPGTRLTVL.